One sample yielded the 7 T cell receptor beta chains listed below, sequenced in a study of control samples from healthy donors and cancer patients. Data came from immunoSEQ multiplex PCR; TCRdb stores just in-frame clones and leaves some out. The table has tens of thousands of clones, about 89% seen once. The specimen sequenced was PBMCs. The receptors were gathered from a woman between 50 and 59 years old with colorectal cancer.

The CDR3 DNA sequence: TGTGCCAGCAGCTTACCAAAGGGGTGGTGGTACGAGCAGTACGTC. Its protein product is CASSLPKGWWYEQYV. The gene calls are TRBV7-7 and TRBJ2-7, with a weak D call TRBD1 (5 bases). The CDR3 is made up of 15 amino acids. V was cut by 2 bases and J by 4 bases, with 15 bases left in between. Per the germline V gene, CDR1 is SSHAT and CDR2 is FNYEAQ (reference sequence).

The chain uses TRBV9 and TRBJ1-4, with no clear D. Germline CDR1 and CDR2: SGDLS and YYNGEE. The CDR3 extends over 14 amino acids. Trimming removed 4 bases from V and 1 base from J, with 8 bases in between. Here the CDR3 DNA reads TGTGCCAGCAGCCCCGGGTTAACTAATGAAAAACTGTTTTTT. Translating gives CASSPGLTNEKLFF.

The J gene is TRBJ2-3, the V gene TRBV19, with D perhaps matching TRBD2 (6 bases). The CDR3 totals 15 residues. The V and J ends lost 1 base and 1 base respectively, with 9 bases between them. Per germline, CDR1 LNHDA and CDR2 SQIVND (reference sequence). The DNA of the CDR3 is TGTGCCAGTAGTATAGGAGTAGCGGGCACAGATACGCAGTATTTT. Translated: CASSIGVAGTDTQYF.

Only a few counts were recorded for this clone. The chain recombines TRBV23-1 with TRBJ2-1; the D call may be TRBD1 or TRBD2 (7 bases each). TRBV23-1 is classed as an ORF, of uncertain function. V lost 4 bases and J 7 bases, leaving 11 bases between the germline ends. The CDR3 loop spans 13 amino acids. CDR3 DNA sequence: TGCGCCAGCAGTCCGCAGGGGGGGAATGAGCAGTTCTTC. As protein: CASSPQGGNEQFF.

The chain combines TRBV5-6 with TRBJ1-2, with 7 nucleotides matching TRBD1. J gave up 5 bases and V 1 base, and 14 bases lay outside the gene matches. Germline CDR1 is SGHDT and CDR2 is YYEEEE. The CDR3 has 17 residues. CDR3 nucleotides: TGTGCCAGCAGCTTGAGGGACAGAATCACGGATGTGTATGGCTACACCTTC. Its translation: CASSLRDRITDVYGYTF. Drawing the rest from reference TRBV5-6 and TRBJ1-2, the complete variable domain is DAGVTQSPTHLIKTRGQQVTLRCSPKSGHDTVSWYQQALGQGPQFIFQYYEEEERQRGNFPDRFSGHQFPNYSSELNVNALLLGDSALYLCASSLRDRITDVYGYTFGSGTRLTVV.

The chain combines TRBV12-3 or TRBV12-4 with TRBJ1-1, with D hard to call. The CDR3 has 11 residues. Trimming removed 6 bases at V and 8 bases at J, with 10 bases between. The CDR3 here is CASSPGREAFF. The DNA for the CDR3 is TGTGCCAGCAGCCCGGGCAGAGAAGCTTTCTTT.

A word on this clone: The same CDR3 can be traced to other DNA sequences in this sample. This rearrangement joins TRBV6-2 or TRBV6-3 to TRBJ1-5; possibly TRBD1 for D (5 bases). Trimming left V 0 bases short and J 2 bases short, with 11 bases between. The CDR3 length is 16 residues. CDR1 is MNHEY and CDR2 is SVGEGT in the germline V gene. CDR3 protein: CASSYSGGRRNQPQHF. The CDR3 coding sequence is TGTGCCAGCAGTTACTCCGGGGGTCGGCGCAATCAGCCCCAGCATTTT.